The present T cell receptor beta chain was sequenced within a study of response to subunit inactivated influenza vaccine. With 4 bases clipped from V and 3 bases from J, the junction kept 14 bases outside the gene matches. CDR3 size: 20 residues. Germline CDR1 reads ENHRY; CDR2 reads SYGVKD. Overall study findings and caveats: Authors suggested each seasonal influenza vaccination recruits few new T cells.

About this clonotype: Its antigen is unidentified.

TCRdb ran MiXCR on the RT-PCR reads and lists one entry per CDR3 protein. This table holds under 200,000 distinct CDR3 sequences, approximately 12% found once. Another study also made use of these data, one on T cells expressing NK-cell markers. That work contributes: UMIs were included in TCR beta cDNA generated by 5'RACE template switching. In several donors, these clonotypes also led the CD3+CD56-NKG2C+ fraction.

The sample here was CD8+ T cells sorted from PBMCs, taken less than 13 days after vaccination. This clonotype was obtained from a middle-aged man who received an inactivated influenza vaccine. The chain recombines TRBV10-3 with TRBJ2-5, with TRBD2 matching 16 bases. DNA for the CDR3: TGTGCCATCAGTGTGCTATTCCCGGGACTAGCGGGAGGGCCCGAAGAGACCCAGTACTTC. It translates to CAISVLFPGLAGGPEETQYF.